This T cell receptor (beta chain) originates from a study of OX40 agonist ivuxolimab in advanced cancers. Some background on the complete study: Ivuxolimab, which targeted the costimulatory receptor OX40 (CD134), was an agonistic, fully human IgG2 monoclonal antibody. A male proportion of 75% to 85% and a mean age of around 60 years, ranging from about 23 to 90, were recorded for the dose-escalation cohort. Three dose-escalation patients achieved partial responses, one with hepatocellular carcinoma and two with cutaneous melanoma. Patients were allowed to have had prior anti-PD-1, anti-PD-L1 or anti-CTLA-4 therapy, and approximately 37% of the dose-escalation patients had been treated with checkpoint inhibitors. Among the approximately 54 dose-escalation patients, roughly 20 had hepatocellular carcinoma, roughly 15 melanoma, 9 renal cell carcinoma and 9 head and neck cancer. Intravenous ivuxolimab was administered to patients every 2 weeks at six dose levels: 0.01, 0.1, 0.3, 1.5, 3 and 10 mg/kg. The paper describes the monotherapy dose-escalation part (N of about 54 patients) of the phase I trial of ivuxolimab. Peripheral TCRbeta sequencing aimed to test whether ivuxolimab altered TCR sequence diversity and caused clonal T-cell expansion.

Study-level results and caveats: After ivuxolimab, more expanded clones were found on average in CD8+ T cells than in CD4+ T cells. Low levels of normalized T-cell clonal expansion were also seen in some patients who did not respond. Clonal expansion of both CD4+ and CD8+ blood T cells was observed from baseline to week 6 at doses 0.1 to 3.0 mg/kg. Antigen specificity was not determined for the clonally expanded peripheral T cells. Partial responders in the 0.1-3.0 mg/kg groups had among the lowest normalized peripheral clonal expansion, especially among CD8+ T cells.

Including cysteine and phenylalanine, the CDR3 has 11 amino acids. The kept DNA is CDR3 alone, 33 bases in frame from the first base. According to the germline V gene (reference sequence), CDR1 reads DFQATT and CDR2 reads SNEGSKA. The V end loses 7 bases and the J end loses 5 bases, and a stretch of 11 bases separates them. The trial excluded patients who had a history of autoimmune disease or who were on systemic immunosuppression. In every dose cohort, peripheral blood was drawn for TCR sequencing at baseline, cycle 4 day 1, and cycle 7 day 1. The samples were taken from a phase I, first-in-human, multicenter, open-label dose-escalation trial of ivuxolimab. Adults with locally advanced or metastatic melanoma, renal cell, hepatocellular, or head and neck squamous cell carcinoma were enrolled in the trial. Before TCR sequencing, CD4+ and CD8+ T cells were separately sorted from peripheral blood. This clone was picked up one time. Its antigen has not been determined. No base quality values were provided; no much bigger clone lies one nucleotide off.

For sequencing of the TCRbeta CDR3 region, genomic DNA was extracted from the sorted cells. The immunoSEQ Assay was used for sequencing of TCRbeta CDR3 regions. TCRdb stores this immuneACCESS table with in-frame sequences only. Part of the clones is absent; in the studies checked, under half of the shortfall reflects unresolved V genes, and no reason is known for the rest. The sample table contains fewer than 60,000 clones; only one count was recorded for approximately 78% of them. The ten largest clones represent 0.6% to 0.8% of the sample. This clonotype was sampled from an adult with an advanced solid tumor such as melanoma, head and neck, liver or kidney cancer. The sequences come from CD4+ or CD8+ T cells sorted from blood, collected in a trial of the OX40 agonist ivuxolimab. This sequence uses TRBV20-1 and TRBJ2-5; no D gene is confidently identified. The DNA sequence is given as TGCAGTGTCCTCGACCGGGAGACCCAGTACTTC. Its translation is CSVLDRETQYF.